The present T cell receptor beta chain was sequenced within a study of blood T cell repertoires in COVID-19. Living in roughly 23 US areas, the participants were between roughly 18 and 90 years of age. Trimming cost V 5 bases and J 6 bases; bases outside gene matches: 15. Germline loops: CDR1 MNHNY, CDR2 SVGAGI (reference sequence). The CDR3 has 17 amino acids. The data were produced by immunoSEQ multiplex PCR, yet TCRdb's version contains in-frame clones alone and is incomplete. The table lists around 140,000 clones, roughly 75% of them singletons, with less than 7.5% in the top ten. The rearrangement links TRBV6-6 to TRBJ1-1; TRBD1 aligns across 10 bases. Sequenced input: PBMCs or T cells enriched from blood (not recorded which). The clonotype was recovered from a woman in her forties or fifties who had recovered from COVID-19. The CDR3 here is CASSHPPDRGLGAEAFF. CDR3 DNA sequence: TGTGCCAGCAGTCACCCGCCCGACAGGGGGCTTGGCGCTGAAGCTTTCTTT.